This TCR beta chain was retrieved from a study of cytomegalovirus exposure and HLA in healthy donors. The CDR3 is 17 amino acids. J gave up 2 bases and V 5 bases, and 13 bases lay outside the gene matches. Germline assignment: CDR1 LNHNV and CDR2 YYDKDF (reference sequence). Healthy bone marrow donors made up the donors. The study sampled nominally healthy donors, though unrecorded immune exposures were likely. A word on this clone: The antigen remains undetermined.

Overall study findings and caveats: Donor immune exposure was known only as CMV serostatus. There were some public TCRs occurring in many donors, but most TCR sequences were rare.

The PCR was carried out with 60 Vbeta primers and 13 Jbeta primers. Sequencing used immunoSEQ multiplex PCR; TCRdb keeps in-frame clones, though not all of them. This table holds 150,000 to 200,000 clones, 80% found once. V usage is TRBV15 and J usage is TRBJ2-3; the match to TRBD1 covers 7 bases. This receptor was taken from a woman aged 40 to 50 in good health and CMV-seronegative. The sequencing input was PBMCs. The CDR3 region has the DNA TGTGCCACCAGCCGAACGACCGGGACAGCCTACACAGATACGCAGTATTTT. As protein: CATSRTTGTAYTDTQYF. Full variable domain (rest looked up from reference TRBV15 and TRBJ2-3): DAMVIQNPRYQVTQFGKPVTLSCSQTLNHNVMYWYQQKSSQAPKLLFHYYDKDFNNEADTPDNFQSRRPNTSFCFLDIRSPGLGDTAMYLCATSRTTGTAYTDTQYFGPGTRLTVL.